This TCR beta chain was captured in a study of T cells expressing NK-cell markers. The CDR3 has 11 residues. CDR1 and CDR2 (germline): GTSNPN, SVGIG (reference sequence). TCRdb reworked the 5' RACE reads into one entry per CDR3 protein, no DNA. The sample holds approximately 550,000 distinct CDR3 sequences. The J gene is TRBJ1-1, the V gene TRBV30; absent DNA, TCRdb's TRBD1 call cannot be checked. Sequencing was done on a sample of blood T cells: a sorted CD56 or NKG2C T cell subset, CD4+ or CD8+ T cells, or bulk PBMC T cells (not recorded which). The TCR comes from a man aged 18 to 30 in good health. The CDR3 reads CACRGGSKAFF.